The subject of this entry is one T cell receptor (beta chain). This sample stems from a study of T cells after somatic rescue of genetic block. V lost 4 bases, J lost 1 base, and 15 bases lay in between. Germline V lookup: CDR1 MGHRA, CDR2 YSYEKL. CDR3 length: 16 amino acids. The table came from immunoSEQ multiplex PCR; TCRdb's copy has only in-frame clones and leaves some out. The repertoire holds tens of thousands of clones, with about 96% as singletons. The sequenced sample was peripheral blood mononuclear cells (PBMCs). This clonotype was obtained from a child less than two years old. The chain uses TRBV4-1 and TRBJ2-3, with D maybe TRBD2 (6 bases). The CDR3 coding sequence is TGCGCCAGCAGCCGCGGGGACCCCCACCGCACAGATACGCAGTATTTT. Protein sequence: CASSRGDPHRTDTQYF.